A selection of T cell receptor beta chains follows, all from one sample in a study of the immune and genomic landscape of osteosarcoma. Profiling relied on immunoSEQ multiplex PCR, and the TCRdb table lists in-frame clones only, not all of them. The repertoire holds some 2,000 clones, with 65% to 85% as singletons. Input material: osteosarcoma tumor tissue from the lung. The receptors here all came from a human donor with osteosarcoma. Each CDR3 is given with its conserved first and last residue.

TRBJ1-1 TRBV30 CAWSRDKGNTEAFF
TRBJ2-7 TRBV11-2 CASSSRFLTSGGAREQYF
TRBJ1-5 TRBV19 CASSIEGGPQHF
TRBJ2-5 TRBV9 CASSALQVVEETQYF
TRBJ2-5 TRBV7-6 CASSLTGALGETQYF
TRBJ2-5 TRBV6-1 CASGRPPQETQYF
TRBJ1-6 TRBV28 CASSLEGPNNSPLHF
TRBJ2-5 TRBV5-1 CASSWTPDRPFQETQYF
TRBJ1-2 TRBV7-9 CASRDGLTYGYTF
TRBJ1-1 TRBV6-1 CASIPGPIMNTEAFF
TRBJ1-1 TRBV6-1 CASSEFAKNTEAFF
TRBJ2-4 TRBV4-1 CASSHVTVAKNIQYF
TRBJ1-3 TRBV19 CASESPSSGNTIYF
TRBJ1-2 TRBV7-6 CASSSQQGGYGYTF
TRBJ2-7 TRBV11-3 CASSTGLAGGRSYEQYF
TRBJ1-1 TRBV5-6 CASSLVGRGRGAEAFF
TRBJ2-2 TRBV6-6 CASSSLGGSGELFF
TRBJ2-2 TRBV7-9 CASSLVGFTGELFF
TRBJ2-2 TRBV29-1 CSVADRGDTGELFF
TRBJ1-5 TRBV10-3 CAISEFEGGSNQPQHF
TRBJ2-3 TRBV5-8 CASSLLGSQADTQYF
TRBJ1-3 TRBV30 CAWSVVRGAPGNTIYF
TRBJ1-1 TRBV6-5 CASSEGQSPEAFF
TRBJ1-5 TRBV27 CATAAGTGRNQPQHF
TRBJ2-7 TRBV11-3 CASSLGTHEQYF
TRBJ1-4 TRBV9 CASSVGDRGTNEKLFF
TRBJ2-7 TRBV11-1 CASRTGGASYEQYF
TRBJ2-7 TRBV7-9 CASSFTGGTYEQYF
TRBJ1-1 TRBV7-2 CASSEGAAEAFF
TRBJ1-6 TRBV19 CASSIGVLNSPLHF
TRBJ2-3 TRBV9 CASSEDSLNTDTQYF
TRBJ2-7 TRBV9 CASSVGGGRGNEQYF
TRBJ2-2 TRBV4-2 CASSLYYRNTGELFF
TRBJ2-5 TRBV6-1 CASRKGGRYQETQYF
TRBJ2-3 TRBV5-8 CASSLVGATDTQYF
TRBJ1-2 TRBV5-6 CASSSQGIYGYTF
TRBJ1-1 TRBV19 CASSAWGGNTEAFF
TRBJ1-5 TRBV5-1 CASSVGNNQPQHF
TRBJ2-2 TRBV7-9 CASSFPYLELFF
TRBJ1-2 TRBV27 CASSTLDRGQKGYGYTF
TRBJ2-7 TRBV7-8 CASSSSGGLGLKSYEQYF
TRBJ2-7 TRBV7-8 CASRPGGSYEQYF
TRBJ2-3 TRBV4-1 CASSHGTSEPASTDTQYF
TRBJ1-4 TRBV7-6 CASSLVPGQGEKLFF
TRBJ1-1 TRBV19 CASQQVGHPSGVEAFF
TRBJ2-2 TRBV7-3 CASSLNQRGNTGELFF
TRBJ1-2 TRBV11-1 CASSLGKGVRRNYGYTF
TRBJ2-5 TRBV28 CASSFSRTKGETQYF
TRBJ1-1 TRBV11-2 CASSYENTEAFF
NA TRBV4-1 CASSQGPINEQYF
TRBJ2-2 TRBV5-1 CASSPTDGNTGELFF
TRBJ2-5 TRBV4-1 CASSQAGRETQYF
TRBJ2-7 TRBV7-9 CASSLEYGAYEQYF
TRBJ1-1 TRBV10-3 CASILGTGRAGSTEAFF
TRBJ2-5 TRBV6-1 CASSIRETQYF